A single sample gave rise to the 9 T cell receptor beta chains below, sequenced in a study of control samples from healthy donors and cancer patients. TCRdb keeps only in-frame clones here, not all; method: immunoSEQ multiplex PCR. Among some 100,000 clones listed, 93% were seen once. Sequencing was carried out using blood. All receptors come from a man aged 18-30 years in good health.

The chain joins TRBV7-2 to TRBJ1-1; TRBD1 is a possible D gene (6 bases). Germline V gene data show CDR1 as SGHTA and CDR2 as FQGNSA. There are 14 residues in the CDR3. V lost 5 bases, J lost 1 base, and 11 bases lay in between. The CDR3 sequence is CASSTRDKNTEAFF. In DNA, the CDR3 is TGTGCCAGCAGCACCCGGGACAAGAACACTGAAGCTTTCTTT.

The rearrangement joins TRBV27 to TRBJ1-2; unclear D gene. Between the trimmed V and J ends, which lost 2 bases and 4 bases, there was a span of 11 bases. Germline assignment: CDR1 MNHEY and CDR2 SMNVEV (reference sequence). This CDR3 contains 14 residues. CDR3: CASSLGQTTYGYTF. The DNA for the CDR3 is TGTGCCAGCAGTTTAGGGCAGACTACCTATGGCTACACCTTC.

This chain connects TRBV6-5 to TRBJ1-1; unclear D gene. Germline CDR1 is MNHEY and CDR2 is SVGAGI. The CDR3 totals 14 residues. V was shortened by 2 bases and J by 0 bases, with 7 bases between the two germline ends. The CDR3 spells CASSYQPLNTEAFF. The DNA of the CDR3 is TGTGCCAGCAGTTACCAACCGCTGAACACTGAAGCTTTCTTT.

The chain carries TRBV5-1 and TRBJ2-7; 7 nucleotides agree with TRBD2. The CDR3 sequence is 16 residues long. Germline V gene lookup returns CDR1 SGHRS and CDR2 YFSETQ. V gave up 0 bases and J gave up 6 bases; unmatched junction bases: 12. The DNA of the CDR3 is TGCGCCAGCAGCTTGGCAGGGCGGGAGCCGATGGGCGAGCAGTACTTC. As protein: CASSLAGREPMGEQYF.

The CDR3 DNA follows: TGTGCCAGCAGTGAAGCGCGGGTTAGTTTAAGCACAGATACGCAGTATTTT. Protein product: CASSEARVSLSTDTQYF. The V gene is TRBV2, the J gene TRBJ2-3; TRBD2 might be the D (5 bases). The CDR3 has 17 residues. The V gene's germline CDR1 is SNHLY and CDR2 FYNNEI. Trimming stripped 0 bases from V and 0 bases from J, with 13 bases between.

The chain recombines TRBV4-1 with TRBJ1-3; D remains ambiguous. The germline V and J ends were trimmed by 1 base and 3 bases, with 7 bases remaining between them. The CDR3 is 14 residues long. Germline values: CDR1 MGHRA, CDR2 YSYEKL. The CDR3 is CASSQGLLGNTIYF. CDR3 nucleotides: TGCGCCAGCAGCCAAGGCCTGCTTGGAAACACCATATATTTT.

J is TRBJ2-1 and V is TRBV4-2; 10 bases are shared with TRBD2. The ends lost 2 bases at V and 0 bases at J; junction bases unmatched: 13. CDR1 is LGHNA and CDR2 is YNFKEQ in the germline V gene. The CDR3 is 20 amino acids. The CDR3 reads CASSQPSGASGGGSYNEQFF. CDR3 DNA sequence: TGTGCCAGCAGCCAACCTTCAGGGGCTAGCGGGGGTGGCTCCTACAATGAGCAGTTCTTC.

This chain joins TRBV6-5 and TRBJ1-2, with unresolved D. This CDR3 spans 14 amino acids. CDR1 MNHEY and CDR2 SVGAGI come from the germline V gene. Trimming left V 2 bases short and J 1 base short, with 8 bases between. CDR3 coding DNA: TGTGCCAGCAGTTACATATCCAATAACTATGGCTACACCTTC. This encodes CASSYISNNYGYTF.

J is TRBJ2-5 and V is TRBV6-4, with 9 bases aligning to TRBD2. The CDR3 runs to 14 residues. V lost 3 bases to trimming and J lost 2 bases; unmatched junction nucleotides: 1. Germline assignment: CDR1 MRHNA and CDR2 SNTAGT. CDR3 residues: CASSEAGGQETQYF. Written as DNA, the CDR3 is TGTGCCAGCAGTGAGGCGGGGGGGCAAGAGACCCAGTACTTC.